This note documents a single TCR beta chain sequence. What it binds is unknown. This sample is part of a study of T cells expressing NK-cell markers. Study-level information: Sorted CD3+CD56-NKG2C+, CD3+CD56+NKG2C- and CD3+CD56+NKG2C+ T cells were the source of the TCR beta repertoires. One of eight sequenced donors was HCMV-seronegative; the other seven were seropositive. Study-level results: CD8+ T cells in over five donors included dominant NKG2C+ clonotypes at roughly 1.0-8%.

Generation of TCR beta cDNA was performed by 5'RACE template switching incorporating UMIs. One entry per CDR3 protein, without DNA, is what TCRdb gives after re-calling the 5' RACE reads. The table for this sample gives 500,000 to 700,000 distinct CDR3 sequences. The CDR3 runs 18 residues. This chain joins TRBV12-3 or TRBV12-4 and TRBJ1-5; TCRdb's D call of TRBD1 is untestable without DNA. This sequence originates from a man younger than 35 in good health. Sequenced: blood T cells: a sorted CD56 or NKG2C T cell subset, CD4+ or CD8+ T cells, or bulk PBMC T cells (not recorded which). The CDR3 here is CASSPPRRGLSFSQPQHF.